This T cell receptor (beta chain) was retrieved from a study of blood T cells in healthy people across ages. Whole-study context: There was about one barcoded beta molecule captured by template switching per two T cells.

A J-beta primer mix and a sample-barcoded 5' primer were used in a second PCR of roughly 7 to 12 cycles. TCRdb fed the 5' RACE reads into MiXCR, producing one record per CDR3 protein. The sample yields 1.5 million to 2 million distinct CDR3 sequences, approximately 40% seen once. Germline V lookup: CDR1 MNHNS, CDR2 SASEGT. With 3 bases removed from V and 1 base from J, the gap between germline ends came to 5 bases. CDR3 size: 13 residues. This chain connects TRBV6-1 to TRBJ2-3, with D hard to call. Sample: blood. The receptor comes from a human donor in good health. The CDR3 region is CASSDFRTDTQYF. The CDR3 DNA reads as TGTGCCAGCAGTGACTTCCGCACAGATACGCAGTATTTT.